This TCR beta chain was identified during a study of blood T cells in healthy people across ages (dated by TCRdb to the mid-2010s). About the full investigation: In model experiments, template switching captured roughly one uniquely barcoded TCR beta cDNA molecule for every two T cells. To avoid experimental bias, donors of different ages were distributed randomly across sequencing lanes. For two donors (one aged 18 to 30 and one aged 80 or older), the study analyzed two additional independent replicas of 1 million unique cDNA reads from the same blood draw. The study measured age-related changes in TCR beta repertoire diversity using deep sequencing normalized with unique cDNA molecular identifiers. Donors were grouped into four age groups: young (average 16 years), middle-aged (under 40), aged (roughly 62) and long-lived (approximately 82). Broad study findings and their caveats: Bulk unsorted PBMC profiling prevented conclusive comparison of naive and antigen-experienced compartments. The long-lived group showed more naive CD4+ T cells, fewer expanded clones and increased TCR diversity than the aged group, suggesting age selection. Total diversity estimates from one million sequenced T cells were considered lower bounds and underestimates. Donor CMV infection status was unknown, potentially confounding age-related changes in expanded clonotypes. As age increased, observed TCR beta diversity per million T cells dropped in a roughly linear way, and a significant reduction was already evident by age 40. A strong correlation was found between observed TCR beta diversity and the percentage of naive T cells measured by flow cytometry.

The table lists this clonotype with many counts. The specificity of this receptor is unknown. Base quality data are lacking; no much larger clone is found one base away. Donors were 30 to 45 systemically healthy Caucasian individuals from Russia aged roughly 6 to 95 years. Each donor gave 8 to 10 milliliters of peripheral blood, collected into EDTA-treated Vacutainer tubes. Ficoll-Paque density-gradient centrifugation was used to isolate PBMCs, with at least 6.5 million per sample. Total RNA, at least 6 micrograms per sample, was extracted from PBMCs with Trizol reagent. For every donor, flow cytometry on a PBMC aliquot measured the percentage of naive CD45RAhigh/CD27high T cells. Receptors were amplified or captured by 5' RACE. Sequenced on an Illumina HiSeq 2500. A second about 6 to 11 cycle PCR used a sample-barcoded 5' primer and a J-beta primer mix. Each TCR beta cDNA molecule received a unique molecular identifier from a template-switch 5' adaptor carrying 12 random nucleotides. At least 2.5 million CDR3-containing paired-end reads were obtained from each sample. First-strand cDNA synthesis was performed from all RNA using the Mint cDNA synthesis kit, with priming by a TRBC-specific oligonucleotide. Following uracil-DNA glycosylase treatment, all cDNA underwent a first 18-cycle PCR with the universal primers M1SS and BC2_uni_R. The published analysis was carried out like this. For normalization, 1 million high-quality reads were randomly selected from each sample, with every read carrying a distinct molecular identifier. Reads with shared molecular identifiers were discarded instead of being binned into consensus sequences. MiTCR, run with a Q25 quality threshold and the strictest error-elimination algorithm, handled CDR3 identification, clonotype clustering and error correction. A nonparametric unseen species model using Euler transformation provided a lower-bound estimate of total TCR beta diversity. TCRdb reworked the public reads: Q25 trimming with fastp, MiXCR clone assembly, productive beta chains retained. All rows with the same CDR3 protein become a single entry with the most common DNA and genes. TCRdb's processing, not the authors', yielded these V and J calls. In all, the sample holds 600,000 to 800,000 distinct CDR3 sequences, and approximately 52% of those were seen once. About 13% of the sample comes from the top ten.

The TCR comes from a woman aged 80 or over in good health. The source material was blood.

The CDR3 reads CASSLESTDTQYF. The DNA is TGCGCCAGCAGCTTGGAGAGCACAGATACGCAGTATTTT. The chain joins TRBV5-1 to TRBJ2-3, with the D gene uncertain. Trimming takes 0 bases from V and 0 bases from J, and the germline ends sit 2 bases apart. The germline V gene yields SGHRS for CDR1 and YFSETQ for CDR2. The CDR3 contains 13 residues, cysteine and phenylalanine counted. Only the CDR3 region is kept as DNA, spanning 39 bases read in frame from base 1. Supplemented by the reference TRBV5-1 and TRBJ2-3 proteins around the CDR3, the complete variable domain is KAGVTQTPRYLIKTRGQQVTLSCSPISGHRSVSWYQQTPGQGLQFLFEYFSETQRNKGNFPGRFSGRQFSNSRSEMNVSTLELGDSALYLCASSLESTDTQYFGPGTRLTVL.